Presented here are 23 T cell receptor beta chains from one specimen sequenced in a study of blood T cell repertoires in COVID-19. The method was immunoSEQ multiplex PCR; TCRdb's version includes in-frame clones alone and lacks a portion of them. The data hold 63,000 or so clones, with about 82% observed a single time. The source material was peripheral blood. The receptors were gathered from a human donor in a cohort sampled during active COVID-19.

V usage is TRBV27 and J usage is TRBJ2-2; 10 bases align to TRBD2. The CDR3 covers 14 residues. CDR1 MNHEY and CDR2 SMNVEV come from the germline V gene (reference sequence). Trimming took 2 bases from V and 6 from J; bases not matched to a gene: 0. The CDR3, as DNA: TGTGCCAGCAGTTTAACTAGCGGGGCCGGGGAGCTGTTTTTT. Amino acids: CASSLTSGAGELFF.

The V call is TRBV19, the J call TRBJ2-4; 7 bases align to TRBD2. This CDR3 is 14 amino acids long. CDR1 LNHDA and CDR2 SQIVND come from the germline V gene (reference sequence). The V segment lost 7 bases and the J segment 2 bases; nucleotides outside the gene matches: 5. The CDR3 nucleotides are TGTGCCAGTATCGGGGGGAGCCCCAAAAACATTCAGTACTTC. Translation gives CASIGGSPKNIQYF.

The chain combines TRBV19 with TRBJ2-5; 7 positions agree with TRBD1. V dropped 5 bases and J dropped 2; count of bases not matched to a gene: 17. The CDR3 length is 18 residues. Germline loops: CDR1 LNHDA, CDR2 SQIVND (reference sequence). The CDR3 DNA follows: TGTGCCAGTAGTTCGGGACAGAGCTCGTTCCCCACACAAGAGACCCAGTACTTC. Amino acid sequence: CASSSGQSSFPTQETQYF.

The chain carries TRBV12-3 or TRBV12-4 and TRBJ1-1, with TRBD1 matching over 8 bases. The J segment lost 5 bases and the V segment lost 6 bases, leaving 2 bases of the junction unmatched. CDR3 length: 12 amino acids. The CDR3 sequence is CASSRTGTEAFF. CDR3 DNA: TGTGCCAGCAGCCGGACAGGGACTGAAGCTTTCTTT.

The chain links TRBV7-9 to TRBJ2-2, with unresolved D. This CDR3 comprises 14 residues. V lost 2 bases to trimming and J lost 9 bases, with 13 bases between them. The germline V gene encodes CDR1 SEHNR and CDR2 FQNEAQ (reference sequence). The CDR3 DNA reads TGTGCCAGCAGCTTAAGTCAGGTCGGCCGGGAGCTGTTTTTT. Protein: CASSLSQVGRELFF.

The chain combines TRBV9 with TRBJ1-2; possibly TRBD1 for D (5 bases). V was pared by 2 bases and J by 8 bases, with 19 bases between. CDR3 length: 15 residues. The germline CDR1 and CDR2 sequences are SGDLS and YYNGEE. CDR3 sequence reads: CASSVGQPHNHGYTF. CDR3 DNA: TGTGCCAGCAGCGTGGGGCAGCCCCACAACCACGGCTACACCTTC.

The V and J genes are TRBV3-1 (or the pseudogene TRBV3-2) and TRBJ2-2; D is possibly TRBD1 (7 bases). Looked up from germline, CDR1 is LGHDT and CDR2 is YNNKEL (reference sequence). V lost 3 bases and J lost 6, with 20 bases in between. The CDR3 consists of 17 residues. CDR3 sequence reads: CASSQGGQWMVPGELFF. CDR3 coding DNA: TGTGCCAGCAGCCAGGGGGGACAGTGGATGGTCCCCGGGGAGCTGTTTTTT.

The J gene is TRBJ1-5, the V gene TRBV30; D may be TRBD1 (5 bases). The CDR3 extends over 15 amino acids. The ends were cut back, 2 bases at V and 3 bases at J, with 14 bases in the middle. Germline CDR1 GTSNPN, CDR2 SVGIG (reference sequence). CDR3 nucleotide sequence: TGTGCCTGGAGTAAAAAGGGGATCGACAATCAGCCCCAGCATTTT. Protein: CAWSKKGIDNQPQHF.

This chain connects TRBV28 to TRBJ2-7; D is possibly TRBD1 (5 bases). With 5 bases removed from V and 0 bases from J, the gap between germline ends came to 14 bases. CDR1 MDHEN and CDR2 SYDVKM come from the germline V gene. The CDR3 is made up of 15 amino acids. The CDR3 bases are TGTGCCAGCAGTGCGCGAGGAACAGGCTCCTACGAGCAGTACTTC. It translates to CASSARGTGSYEQYF.

This chain joins TRBV5-1 and TRBJ2-7; weak D call: TRBD2 (5 bases). Germline V gives CDR1 SGHRS, CDR2 YFSETQ. The V end lost 0 bases, the J end lost 6 bases, and 13 bases lay between the germline ends. The CDR3 loop spans 14 amino acids. The CDR3 loop is CASSLVAGVGEQYF. CDR3 coding DNA: TGCGCCAGCAGCTTGGTGGCCGGGGTTGGCGAGCAGTACTTC.

The chain uses TRBV18 and TRBJ2-1; 15 bases match TRBD2. The V and J ends lost 8 bases and 5 bases, in that order; junction bases with no gene match: 4. The CDR3 is 15 residues long. Germline values: CDR1 KGHSH, CDR2 LQKENI. CDR3 nucleotide sequence: TGTGCCAGCCGGGGACTAGCGGGGGGCGACAATGAGCAGTTCTTC. Amino acid sequence: CASRGLAGGDNEQFF.

This clone has only a few counts. V is TRBV6-2 or TRBV6-3 and J is TRBJ1-1; 11 bases fit TRBD1. Germline trimming cut 6 bases from V and 1 base from J; bases unmatched to any gene: 13. Germline values: CDR1 MNHEY, CDR2 SVGEGT. The CDR3 extends over 18 amino acids. CDR3 in DNA: TGTGCCAGCAGCTGGGCCCGGGACAGGGGGGGATCGAACACTGAAGCTTTCTTT. It yields the protein CASSWARDRGGSNTEAFF.

The J gene is TRBJ1-5, the V gene TRBV7-2, with 8 bases matching TRBD1. J lost 6 bases, V lost 6 bases, and 10 bases had no gene match. The CDR3 extends over 15 amino acids. Germline V gene lookup returns CDR1 SGHTA and CDR2 FQGNSA. The chain's CDR3 is CASRTGDGASQPQHF. In nucleotides, the CDR3 is TGTGCCAGCAGGACAGGGGATGGGGCCAGTCAGCCCCAGCATTTT.

The J gene is TRBJ1-6, the V gene TRBV7-3; D not resolved. Trimming took 5 bases from V and 10 from J, leaving 18 bases between them. This CDR3 is built from 15 residues. Germline assignment: CDR1 SGHTA and CDR2 FQGTGA. The CDR3 here is CASSLSRVVGSPLHF. In DNA, the CDR3 is TGTGCCAGCAGCCTCTCGAGGGTTGTGGGCTCACCCCTCCACTTT.

The chain has TRBV6-2 or TRBV6-3 and TRBJ1-2, with TRBD1 matching over 10 bases. Germline trimming cut 0 bases from V and 2 bases from J; bases unmatched to any gene: 3. CDR3 size: 16 residues. Germline V lookup: CDR1 MNHEY, CDR2 SVGEGT. The CDR3 loop is CASSYSKGQGNYGYTF. CDR3 bases: TGTGCCAGCAGTTACTCGAAGGGACAGGGGAACTATGGCTACACCTTC.

The chain recombines TRBV6-2 or TRBV6-3 with TRBJ2-5; unclear D gene. The CDR3 sequence is 12 residues long. Germline loops: CDR1 MNHEY, CDR2 SVGEGT. Trimming took off 2 bases at V and 7 bases at J, with 8 bases between the two ends. Here the CDR3 reads CASSYPSRTQYF. For the CDR3, the DNA is TGTGCCAGCAGTTACCCGTCGCGGACCCAGTACTTC.

This clone turned up a few times. The chain couples TRBV28 to TRBJ1-5; TRBD1 aligns across 9 bases. The CDR3 totals 15 residues. With 5 bases clipped from V and 7 bases from J, the junction kept 9 bases outside the gene matches. CDR1 is MDHEN and CDR2 is SYDVKM in the germline V gene. In DNA, the CDR3 is TGTGCCAGCAGTCCCCATGGGACAGGGCGGCAGCCCCAGCATTTT. This sequence encodes CASSPHGTGRQPQHF.

The chain couples TRBV6-5 to TRBJ1-3; no clear D gene. Trimming took 6 bases from V and 1 from J, leaving 10 bases between them. The germline gives CDR1 MNHEY, CDR2 SVGAGI. This CDR3 contains 14 residues. The CDR3 DNA is TGTGCCAGCAGGCGCCCTCTTTCTGGAAACACCATATATTTT. Its protein is CASRRPLSGNTIYF.

V and J are TRBV27 and TRBJ2-3; 15 bases align to TRBD2. Trimming cost V 7 bases and J 2 bases; bases outside gene matches: 13. The CDR3 covers 19 residues. Looked up from germline, CDR1 is MNHEY and CDR2 is SMNVEV (reference sequence). This CDR3 is CASIPGLAGGPVVTDTQYF. The CDR3 DNA sequence: TGTGCCAGCATTCCAGGACTAGCGGGGGGGCCAGTTGTCACAGATACGCAGTATTTT.

The gene calls are TRBV7-9 and TRBJ2-1; 12 positions agree with TRBD1. V lost 5 bases and J lost 7; bases outside the gene matches: 9. Germline CDR1 reads SEHNR; CDR2 reads FQNEAQ (reference sequence). The CDR3 loop spans 16 amino acids. The CDR3 nucleotides are TGTGCCAGCAGCCGGAAGGGACAGGGGGCATCGAATGAGCAGTTCTTC. Its translation: CASSRKGQGASNEQFF.

This chain joins TRBV7-7 and TRBJ2-1, with 9 bases that match TRBD1. The trim removed 3 bases at V and 10 bases at J, leaving 4 bases unmatched. The CDR3 loop spans 13 amino acids. Germline-derived CDR1 and CDR2 are SSHAT and FNYEAQ (reference sequence). This CDR3 is CASSLNRGQEQFF. CDR3 coding DNA: TGTGCCAGCAGCTTGAACAGGGGGCAAGAGCAGTTCTTC.

The chain combines TRBV19 with TRBJ2-7, with 8 bases fitting TRBD1. The CDR3 contains 15 residues. Trimming removed 4 bases from V and 3 bases from J; junction bases left unmatched: 8. Germline-derived CDR1 and CDR2 are LNHDA and SQIVND (reference sequence). CDR3 bases: TGTGCCAGTAGTAAAACCGGGACAGGCAACTACGAGCAGTACTTC. Its protein is CASSKTGTGNYEQYF.

The genes are TRBV11-2 and TRBJ1-2; TRBD1 might be the D (6 bases). CDR3 length: 13 amino acids. Deletions cut 5 bases from V and 3 bases from J, with 10 bases between. Germline CDR1 SGHAT, CDR2 FQNNGV. The CDR3 reads CASSRTGYYGYTF. As DNA, the CDR3 is TGTGCCAGCAGCCGTACAGGGTACTATGGCTACACCTTC.